This TCR beta chain appears in the sequencing data of a study of T-cell reconstitution after alpha-beta-depleted transplantation in children. The sample holds many counts of this clonotype. Its matching antigen is unknown. General study findings and limits: Reportedly, only several hundred clones from non-depleted graft cells drove alpha-beta T-cell counts at about two months. It was newly produced T cells that mostly accounted for T-cell counts and diversity one year after transplant. For some patients, TCRbeta diversity was high at day 60 because of recipient T cells and thymic progenitors that survived.

The CDR3 length is 15 residues. V was pared by 2 bases and J by 0 bases, with 2 bases of the junction left unmatched. Germline V gene lookup returns CDR1 GTSNPN and CDR2 SVGIG (reference sequence). A library of TCRbeta sequences, prepared with unique molecular identifiers, was generated. TCRdb redid the calling of the PCR reads with MiXCR, one entry per CDR3 protein. Altogether 780,000 or so distinct CDR3 sequences are present, approximately 15% being singletons, with the ten largest covering roughly 4.8%. The sequence derives from a male patient under 18 who had a stem cell transplant for acute lymphoblastic leukemia, so the T cells may come from the graft donor. The chain joins TRBV30 to TRBJ2-1; 9 bases agree with TRBD2. This material consisted of PBMCs, mostly from graft donor cells, taken 360 days after TCRalphabeta/CD19-depleted stem cell transplant. The CDR3 region has the DNA TGTGCCTGGAGTTTTAGCGGGAGCTCCTACAATGAGCAGTTCTTC. Residues: CAWSFSGSSYNEQFF.